These T cell receptor beta chains were read from a single sample in a study of technical replicates of blood from several donors. This table comes from immunoSEQ multiplex PCR, and its TCRdb copy is limited to in-frame clones, with some not included. The sample yields roughly 14,000 clones, roughly four fifths seen once. The sample consisted of PBMCs. The source of these receptors is a human donor in good health. Each CDR3 is given with its conserved first and last residue. A D gene is named only where the DNA matches it firmly. Part of the rows lack a size; the others show once, few, many or a class for expanded clones.

J: TRBJ1-1
V: TRBV7-9
length: 19
size: once
D: .
CDR3: CASSSSVWTERNLNTEAFF
DNA: TGTGCCAGCAGTTCTAGTGTCTGGACAGAAAGGAATTTGAACACTGAAGCTTTCTTT

J: TRBJ1-1
V: TRBV5-1
length: 13
size: .
D: .
CDR3: CASSLAWQGEAFF
DNA: TGCGCCAGCAGCTTGGCCTGGCAGGGGGAAGCTTTCTTT

J: TRBJ2-1
V: TRBV19
length: 16
size: few
D: TRBD2
CDR3: CASSEVASSGGNEQFF
DNA: TGTGCCAGCTCTGAGGTTGCGTCTAGCGGAGGAAATGAGCAGTTCTTC

J: TRBJ1-5
V: TRBV2
length: 14
size: once
D: .
CDR3: CASSENQGSQPQHF
DNA: TGTGCCAGCAGTGAAAATCAAGGGAGTCAGCCCCAGCATTTT

J: TRBJ2-1
V: TRBV2
length: 13
size: .
D: TRBD2
CDR3: CASSPNSGRAGFF
DNA: TGTGCCAGCAGCCCGAATAGCGGGAGGGCCGGGTTCTTC

J: TRBJ2-7
V: TRBV6-1
length: 16
size: .
D: TRBD2
CDR3: CASSEEASGSSYEQYF
DNA: TGTGCCAGCAGTGAAGAGGCTAGCGGGAGTTCCTACGAGCAGTACTTC

J: TRBJ2-1
V: TRBV2
length: 15
size: .
D: .
CDR3: CASIFDWSSYNEQFF
DNA: TGTGCCAGCATTTTCGACTGGAGCTCCTACAATGAGCAGTTCTTC

J: TRBJ1-1
V: TRBV12-5
length: 13
size: .
D: .
CDR3: CASGLQLNTEAFF
DNA: TGTGCTAGTGGTTTGCAGTTGAACACTGAAGCTTTCTTT

J: TRBJ1-1
V: TRBV30
length: 14
size: .
D: .
CDR3: CAWSSLGGVTEAFF
DNA: TGTGCCTGGAGTTCCCTGGGAGGGGTCACTGAAGCTTTCTTT

J: TRBJ2-3
V: TRBV7-2
length: 14
size: once
D: .
CDR3: CASSLVSMTDTQYF
DNA: TGTGCCAGCAGCTTAGTCTCTATGACAGATACGCAGTATTTT

J: TRBJ2-5
V: TRBV9
length: 16
size: .
D: TRBD1
CDR3: CASSAQQGGSQETQYF
DNA: TGTGCCAGCAGCGCCCAACAGGGGGGTAGCCAAGAGACCCAGTACTTC

J: TRBJ2-1
V: TRBV5-1
length: 14
size: .
D: .
CDR3: CASSLVFEHREQFF
DNA: TGCGCCAGCAGCTTGGTGTTCGAGCACCGTGAGCAGTTCTTC

J: TRBJ2-3
V: TRBV7-8
length: 16
size: .
D: TRBD2
CDR3: CASSLDGLAGGDTQYF
DNA: TGTGCCAGCAGCTTAGATGGACTAGCGGGAGGGGATACGCAGTATTTT

J: TRBJ2-3
V: TRBV11-3
length: 15
size: .
D: .
CDR3: CASSSPGESTDTQYF
DNA: TGTGCCAGCAGCTCCCCGGGGGAGAGCACAGATACGCAGTATTTT

J: TRBJ2-3
V: TRBV6-1
length: 17
size: .
D: .
CDR3: CASSDTGRLGLTDTQYF
DNA: TGTGCCAGCAGTGACACCGGGCGACTAGGACTCACAGATACGCAGTATTTT

J: TRBJ1-5
V: TRBV23-1
length: 18
size: .
D: TRBD1
CDR3: CASSHPGGGQGKRQPQHF
DNA: TGCGCCAGCAGTCACCCCGGAGGCGGACAGGGGAAGAGGCAGCCCCAGCATTTT

J: TRBJ2-7
V: TRBV5-1
length: 14
size: .
D: .
CDR3: CASSDRTTLYEQYF
DNA: TGCGCCAGCAGCGACCGGACTACACTCTACGAGCAGTACTTC

J: TRBJ2-7
V: TRBV4-1
length: 15
size: .
D: TRBD2
CDR3: CASSQGEVAGGEQYF
DNA: TGCGCCAGCAGCCAGGGGGAGGTAGCGGGAGGCGAGCAGTACTTC

J: TRBJ1-5
V: TRBV5-8
length: 15
size: few
D: TRBD1
CDR3: CASSREGARNQPQHF
DNA: TGTGCCAGCAGCCGGGAGGGGGCACGCAATCAGCCCCAGCATTTT

J: TRBJ2-5
V: TRBV19
length: 13
size: .
D: TRBD1
CDR3: CASKGTGQETQYF
DNA: TGTGCCAGTAAGGGGACAGGTCAAGAGACCCAGTACTTC

J: TRBJ2-3
V: TRBV5-6
length: 15
size: .
D: TRBD2
CDR3: CASSLGTSDTDTQYF
DNA: TGTGCCAGCAGTCTCGGGACTAGCGACACAGATACGCAGTATTTT

J: TRBJ2-7
V: TRBV30
length: 14
size: once
D: TRBD2
CDR3: CAWSVGGAPYEQYF
DNA: TGTGCCTGGAGTGTCGGGGGGGCACCCTACGAGCAGTACTTC

J: TRBJ2-5
V: TRBV7-8
length: 15
size: once
D: .
CDR3: CASSTRFQQKETQYF
DNA: TGTGCCAGCAGCACTAGGTTCCAGCAGAAAGAGACCCAGTACTTC

J: TRBJ2-3
V: TRBV7-2
length: 15
size: .
D: TRBD2
CDR3: CASSSSGRDTDTQYF
DNA: TGTGCCAGCAGCTCTAGCGGGAGAGACACAGATACGCAGTATTTT